This TCR beta chain was sequenced for a study of T cell responses to AZD1222 COVID-19 vaccine. The CDR3 runs 15 residues. V lost 3 bases, J lost 8 bases, and 19 bases lay in between. CDR1 MNHEY and CDR2 SVGEGT come from the germline V gene. Only in-frame clones appear in the TCRdb table, and some are missing; sequencing was by immunoSEQ multiplex PCR. Of roughly 160,000 clones in the sample, around 88% were seen once. This receptor was taken from an adult who received the AZD1222 COVID-19 vaccine. Sequenced here: peripheral blood, sampled 28 days after the second AZD1222 dose. This sequence joins TRBV6-2 or TRBV6-3 and TRBJ1-2; the D is unclear. CDR3 DNA: TGTGCCAGCAGTTATACCAACAGTCCCCTTATCGGCTACACCTTC. Translated, it gives CASSYTNSPLIGYTF.